Shown below are 28 T cell receptor beta chains from a single sample sequenced in a study of blood T cell repertoires in COVID-19. Some clones are missing from TCRdb's copy, which holds only in-frame ones; the method was immunoSEQ multiplex PCR. The sample yields roughly 120,000 clones, 65% to 90% seen once. Input material: peripheral blood. These receptors all stem from a human donor in a cohort sampled during active COVID-19.

V and J are TRBV3-1 (or the pseudogene TRBV3-2) and TRBJ1-2; D may be TRBD1 (5 bases). V was trimmed by 8 bases and J by 6 bases, leaving 13 bases between them. CDR1 and CDR2 (germline): LGHDT, YNNKEL (reference sequence). This CDR3 spans 12 amino acids. DNA for the CDR3: TGTGCCAGCGGGGGGGGTTTGCATGGCTACACCTTC. Encoded protein: CASGGGLHGYTF.

The rearrangement uses TRBV5-1 and TRBJ1-3, with D unresolved. CDR1 is SGHRS, CDR2 YFSETQ, per germline. The CDR3 extends over 15 amino acids. V was trimmed by 5 bases and J by 5 bases, leaving 17 bases between them. DNA of the CDR3: TGCGCCAGCAGAATCGACCCGCAGGCTCGAAACACCATATATTTT. Amino acid sequence: CASRIDPQARNTIYF.

The rearrangement links TRBV5-1 to TRBJ2-3, with D possibly being TRBD1 (5 bases). The CDR3 is made up of 16 amino acids. Deletions cut 0 bases from V and 1 base from J, with 12 bases between. The germline V gene encodes CDR1 SGHRS and CDR2 YFSETQ. For the CDR3, the DNA is TGCGCCAGCAGCTTGGATCAGGGAACGGGCACAGATACGCAGTATTTT. This sequence encodes CASSLDQGTGTDTQYF.

V usage is TRBV5-1 and J usage is TRBJ2-3; 7 bases are shared with TRBD1. This CDR3 region has 17 residues. V dropped 0 bases and J dropped 1; count of bases not matched to a gene: 8. Germline V gene data show CDR1 as SGHRS and CDR2 as YFSETQ. The CDR3 spells CASSLDQRGPGTDTQYF. The CDR3 bases are TGCGCCAGCAGCTTGGATCAGAGGGGGCCTGGCACAGATACGCAGTATTTT.

This clone has a single count. V and J are TRBV18 and TRBJ2-7; tentatively, D is TRBD2 (5 bases). CDR3 length: 11 amino acids. From germline, CDR1 is KGHSH and CDR2 LQKENI. V gave up 3 bases and J gave up 7 bases, with 7 bases separating them. The chain's CDR3 is CASSPGEEQYF. The CDR3 nucleotides read TGTGCCAGCTCACCTGGGGAGGAGCAGTACTTC.

This clone has just a few counts. The V call is TRBV7-9, the J call TRBJ1-3, with D tentatively TRBD1 (6 bases). Trimming took off 5 bases at V and 0 bases at J, with 17 bases between the two ends. From germline, CDR1 is SEHNR and CDR2 FQNEAQ (reference sequence). CDR3 length equals 17 residues. For the CDR3, the DNA is TGTGCCAGCAGCGTCGACGCCGGACAGCCCTCTGGAAACACCATATATTTT. Translating gives CASSVDAGQPSGNTIYF.

The chain uses TRBV18 and TRBJ2-5, with D uncertain. This CDR3 has 13 amino acids. Trimming shortened V by 1 base and J by 5 bases, and 8 bases separated the two germline ends. In germline, CDR1 is KGHSH, CDR2 LQKENI. The CDR3: CASSPLRLETQYF. The CDR3 coding sequence is TGTGCCAGCTCACCACTGAGGCTGGAGACCCAGTACTTC. The whole variable domain, remainder taken from reference TRBV18 and TRBJ2-5, is NAGVMQNPRHLVRRRGQEARLRCSPMKGHSHVYWYRQLPEEGLKFMVYLQKENIIDESGMPKERFSAEFPKEGPSILRIQQVVRGDSAAYFCASSPLRLETQYFGPGTRLLVL.

This chain links TRBV18 with TRBJ1-5; no clear D. Germline CDR1 KGHSH, CDR2 LQKENI. The ends were cut back, 3 bases at V and 2 bases at J, with 8 bases in the middle. The CDR3 consists of 14 residues. The CDR3 here is CASSPTAGNQPQHF. Written as DNA, the CDR3 is TGTGCCAGCTCACCGACGGCGGGCAATCAGCCCCAGCATTTT.

The V call is TRBV7-2, the J call TRBJ2-4, with a tentative D call TRBD1 (7 bases). The ends were cut back, 5 bases at V and 8 bases at J, with 22 bases in the middle. Germline assignment: CDR1 SGHTA and CDR2 FQGNSA. This CDR3 is 16 amino acids long. CDR3 DNA sequence: TGTGCCAGCAGCCTAAGCGGAGGGGGCTCAAGGGACATTCAGTACTTC. Protein sequence: CASSLSGGGSRDIQYF.

V gene TRBV29-1 combines with J gene TRBJ2-3; 8 nucleotides agree with TRBD2. V trimming: 6 bases; J trimming: 1 base; junction bases outside the gene matches: 0. The V gene's germline CDR1 is SQVTM and CDR2 ANQGSEA. The CDR3 loop spans 12 amino acids. CDR3 amino acids: CSVGGGTDTQYF. The CDR3 bases are TGCAGCGTCGGGGGGGGCACAGATACGCAGTATTTT.

This chain uses TRBV11-2 with TRBJ2-3; 9 bases agree with TRBD2. V dropped 3 bases and J dropped 6; count of bases not matched to a gene: 16. CDR3 length equals 18 residues. The germline V gene has CDR1 SGHAT and CDR2 FQNNGV. CDR3 loop: CASSFGDPTAGGRDTQYF. In nucleotides, the CDR3 is TGTGCCAGCAGCTTCGGGGACCCCACAGCGGGGGGTCGGGATACGCAGTATTTT.

This chain connects TRBV5-7 to TRBJ2-3, with 7 positions matching TRBD1. Being an ORF, TRBV5-7 has a function that is uncertain. Losses at the gene ends were 2 bases for V and 10 bases for J; bases not matched to a gene: 13. The CDR3 covers 15 residues. CDR3 sequence: CASSFIRGRDQAQYF. The CDR3 DNA is TGTGCCAGCAGCTTCATAAGGGGGCGCGACCAGGCGCAGTATTTT.

The chain has TRBV29-1 and TRBJ2-2; D gene ambiguous. The CDR3 has 12 residues. Germline CDR1 SQVTM, CDR2 ANQGSEA. V lost 7 bases and J lost 3, with 9 bases in between. The CDR3 protein is CSAETDTGELFF. CDR3 nucleotides: TGCAGCGCCGAAACAGACACCGGGGAGCTGTTTTTT.

The chain links TRBV7-8 to TRBJ2-5, with TRBD2 as a possible D gene (6 bases). The CDR3 extends over 15 amino acids. V was pared by 5 bases and J by 3 bases, with 16 bases between. Germline V gene data show CDR1 as SGHVS and CDR2 as FQNEAQ. The CDR3, as DNA: TGTGCCAGCAGCGACAACCCGACTAGTGAAGAGACCCAGTACTTC. Translating gives CASSDNPTSEETQYF.

V gene TRBV6-5 combines with J gene TRBJ2-3; 8 positions match TRBD1. With 0 bases clipped from V and 5 bases from J, the junction kept 7 bases outside the gene matches. This CDR3 has 16 residues. Germline V gene lookup returns CDR1 MNHEY and CDR2 SVGAGI. In DNA form, the CDR3 reads TGTGCCAGCAGTTACTCGTCCAGGGGGCGCGGAGATACGCAGTATTTT. Its translation: CASSYSSRGRGDTQYF.

This clone has a single count. The rearrangement uses TRBV20-1 and TRBJ1-1; weak D call: TRBD1 (5 bases). Trimming stripped 5 bases from V and 3 bases from J, with 7 bases between. The CDR3 totals 11 residues. The V gene's germline CDR1 is DFQATT and CDR2 SNEGSKA (reference sequence). CDR3 region: CSAGGYTEAFF. The CDR3 DNA reads as TGCAGTGCTGGGGGGTACACTGAAGCTTTCTTT.

The V gene is TRBV19, the J gene TRBJ1-2; 8 bases are shared with TRBD1. Trimming took 3 bases from V and 3 from J; bases not matched to a gene: 6. There are 15 residues in the CDR3. Germline-derived CDR1 and CDR2 are LNHDA and SQIVND (reference sequence). CDR3 sequence: CASSIWDRPDYGYTF. CDR3 sequence (DNA): TGTGCCAGTAGTATCTGGGACAGGCCGGACTATGGCTACACCTTC.

In this sample, this clone turned up once. The chain joins TRBV9 to TRBJ1-1; D is perhaps TRBD1 (6 bases). The germline V gene encodes CDR1 SGDLS and CDR2 YYNGEE. Trimming stripped 0 bases from V and 4 bases from J, with 13 bases between. There are 15 residues in the CDR3. The CDR3 loop is CASSVDLAGATEAFF. As DNA, the CDR3 is TGTGCCAGCAGCGTAGACTTGGCAGGGGCCACTGAAGCTTTCTTT.

This clone was picked up a small number of times. The chain is built from TRBV19 and TRBJ1-4; TRBD1 is a possible D gene (6 bases). The CDR3 loop spans 15 amino acids. Looked up from germline, CDR1 is LNHDA and CDR2 is SQIVND (reference sequence). Trimming left V 5 bases short and J 3 bases short, with 13 bases between. The CDR3 sequence is CASSPRDNSNEKLFF. In nucleotides, the CDR3 is TGTGCCAGTAGTCCCCGGGACAACTCTAATGAAAAACTGTTTTTT.

The rearrangement uses TRBV7-2 and TRBJ2-1; TRBD2 matches at 9 bases. Per the germline V gene, CDR1 is SGHTA and CDR2 is FQGNSA. The CDR3 length is 17 residues. Trimming took 5 bases from V and 0 from J; bases not matched to a gene: 8. The CDR3 loop reads CASSRSLAGSSYNEQFF. CDR3 nucleotide sequence: TGTGCCAGCAGCAGGTCGCTAGCGGGGAGCTCCTACAATGAGCAGTTCTTC.

The chain uses TRBV7-8 and TRBJ2-5, with 12 bases fitting TRBD2. Germline assignment: CDR1 SGHVS and CDR2 FQNEAQ. This CDR3 contains 17 residues. V gave up 5 bases and J gave up 4 bases; unmatched junction bases: 11. The CDR3 region is CASSQSVLAGGGETQYF. CDR3 in DNA: TGTGCCAGCAGCCAATCGGTACTAGCGGGGGGTGGAGAGACCCAGTACTTC.

The CDR3 bases are TGTGCCAGTAGTATAGATTGGGAGGATGAAGCTTTCTTT. Its translation is CASSIDWEDEAFF. This chain links TRBV19 with TRBJ1-1; no reliable D call. Germline V gives CDR1 LNHDA, CDR2 SQIVND (reference sequence). The V end lost 0 bases, the J end lost 7 bases, and 9 bases lay between the germline ends. The CDR3 runs to 13 residues.

The chain links TRBV10-2 to TRBJ2-5, with TRBD2 identical over 10 bases. The germline CDR1 and CDR2 sequences are WSHSY and SAAADI. The V segment lost 6 bases and the J segment 5 bases; nucleotides outside the gene matches: 12. This CDR3 comprises 16 residues. CDR3 sequence: CASRVGAGGPWETQYF. The CDR3, as DNA: TGCGCCAGCAGGGTAGGAGCGGGGGGGCCTTGGGAGACCCAGTACTTC.

The V and J genes are TRBV7-2 and TRBJ2-1; possible D gene TRBD2, 6 bases. The V end was cut by 5 bases, the J end by 4 bases, with 18 bases between. CDR1 SGHTA and CDR2 FQGNSA come from the germline V gene. This CDR3 region has 16 residues. DNA for the CDR3: TGTGCCAGCAGCCCTCCCGGGAGTGGGGCGTACAATGAGCAGTTCTTC. Translation gives CASSPPGSGAYNEQFF. The variable domain in full, completed from reference TRBV7-2 and TRBJ2-1, reads GAGVSQSPSNKVTEKGKDVELRCDPISGHTALYWYRQSLGQGLEFLIYFQGNSAPDKSGLPSDRFSAERTGGSVSTLTIQRTQQEDSAVYLCASSPPGSGAYNEQFFGPGTRLTVL.

The rearrangement joins TRBV6-1 to TRBJ1-6; D may be TRBD1 (5 bases). Germline CDR1 and CDR2: MNHNS and SASEGT. The germline V and J ends were trimmed by 2 bases and 9 bases, with 11 bases remaining between them. The CDR3 spans 14 residues. CDR3 DNA: TGTGCCAGCAGTGAATTGGGTGACAGTTCACCCCTCCACTTT. This codes for CASSELGDSSPLHF.

The CDR3 here is CASRANDRTDTQYF. The CDR3 region has the DNA TGTGCCAGCAGAGCCAATGATCGCACAGATACGCAGTATTTT. J is TRBJ2-3 and V is TRBV3-1 (or the pseudogene TRBV3-2); D is ambiguous. The V and J ends lost 6 bases and 1 base respectively, with 11 bases between them. CDR1 is LGHDT and CDR2 is YNNKEL in the germline V gene (reference sequence). The CDR3 is 14 amino acids.

The V and J genes are TRBV28 and TRBJ2-7; perhaps TRBD1 as D (6 bases). Trimming pared 6 bases from V and 2 bases from J, leaving 14 bases between. The CDR3 runs 14 residues. Germline V gene lookup returns CDR1 MDHEN and CDR2 SYDVKM. The CDR3: CASSRQVPTYEQYF. CDR3 nucleotide sequence: TGTGCCAGCAGCCGACAGGTCCCCACCTACGAGCAGTACTTC.

The chain links TRBV29-1 to TRBJ1-1, with 10 nucleotides matching TRBD1. CDR3 length: 14 amino acids. Germline values: CDR1 SQVTM, CDR2 ANQGSEA. V lost 6 bases to trimming and J lost 3 bases; unmatched junction nucleotides: 7. The CDR3 sequence: CSVSGTGAYTEAFF. CDR3 sequence (DNA): TGCAGCGTGTCCGGGACAGGGGCCTACACTGAAGCTTTCTTT.